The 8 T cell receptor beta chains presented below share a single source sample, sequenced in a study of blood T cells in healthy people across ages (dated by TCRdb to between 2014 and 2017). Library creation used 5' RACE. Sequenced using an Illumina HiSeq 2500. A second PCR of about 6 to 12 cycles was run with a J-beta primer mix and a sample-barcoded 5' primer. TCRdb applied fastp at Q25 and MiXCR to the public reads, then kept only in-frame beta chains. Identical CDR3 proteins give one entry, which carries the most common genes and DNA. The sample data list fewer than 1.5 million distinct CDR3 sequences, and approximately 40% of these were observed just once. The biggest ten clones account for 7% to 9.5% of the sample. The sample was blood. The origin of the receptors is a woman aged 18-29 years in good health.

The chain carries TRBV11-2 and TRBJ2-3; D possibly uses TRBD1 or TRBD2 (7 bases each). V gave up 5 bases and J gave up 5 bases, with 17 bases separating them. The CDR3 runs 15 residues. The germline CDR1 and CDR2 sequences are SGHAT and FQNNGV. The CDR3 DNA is TGTGCCAGCAGCCCAGGGGGGGAAAGTGGAGATACGCAGTATTTT. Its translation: CASSPGGESGDTQYF.

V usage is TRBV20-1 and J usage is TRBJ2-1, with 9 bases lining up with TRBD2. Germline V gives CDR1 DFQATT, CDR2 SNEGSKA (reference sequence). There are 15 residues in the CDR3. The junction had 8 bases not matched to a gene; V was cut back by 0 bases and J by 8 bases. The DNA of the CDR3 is TGCAGTGCTAGAGAAGGCGCGGGGGGGATCGATGAGCAGTTCTTC. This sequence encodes CSAREGAGGIDEQFF.

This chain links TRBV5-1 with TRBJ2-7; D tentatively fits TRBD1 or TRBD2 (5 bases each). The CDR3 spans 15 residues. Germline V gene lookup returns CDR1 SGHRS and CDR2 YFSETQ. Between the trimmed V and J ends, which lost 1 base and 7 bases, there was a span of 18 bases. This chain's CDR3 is CASSLPRAGYNEQYF. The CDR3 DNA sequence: TGCGCCAGCAGCTTGCCCAGGGCGGGCTACAATGAGCAGTACTTC.

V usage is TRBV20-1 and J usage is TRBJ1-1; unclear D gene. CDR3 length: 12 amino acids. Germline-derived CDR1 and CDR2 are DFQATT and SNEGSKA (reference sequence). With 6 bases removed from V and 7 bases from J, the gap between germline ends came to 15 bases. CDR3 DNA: TGCAGTGCGGGCCAGTCCTTCGGTGAAGCTTTCTTT. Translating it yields CSAGQSFGEAFF.

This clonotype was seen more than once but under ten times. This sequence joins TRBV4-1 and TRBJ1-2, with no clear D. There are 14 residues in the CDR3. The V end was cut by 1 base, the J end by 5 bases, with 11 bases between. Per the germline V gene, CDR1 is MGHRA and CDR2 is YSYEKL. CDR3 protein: CASSQVAHGYGYTF. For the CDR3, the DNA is TGCGCCAGCAGCCAAGTAGCCCACGGTTATGGCTACACCTTC.

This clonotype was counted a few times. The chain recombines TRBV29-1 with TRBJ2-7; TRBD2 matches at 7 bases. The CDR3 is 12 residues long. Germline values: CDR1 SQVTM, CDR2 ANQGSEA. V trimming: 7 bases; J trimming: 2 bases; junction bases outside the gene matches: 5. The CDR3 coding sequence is TGCAGCGGGGCTAGCGGAACCTACGAGCAGTACTTC. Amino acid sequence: CSGASGTYEQYF.

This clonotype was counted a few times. In nucleotides, the CDR3 is TGCAGCGTTGTCGAGGGAGGGAGATTGAGAGAGCAGTACTTC. Translated, it gives CSVVEGGRLREQYF. V gene TRBV29-1 combines with J gene TRBJ2-7; 7 bases are a match to TRBD2. Looked up from germline, CDR1 is SQVTM and CDR2 is ANQGSEA. The ends lost 4 bases at V and 7 bases at J; junction bases unmatched: 13. The CDR3 is 14 residues long.

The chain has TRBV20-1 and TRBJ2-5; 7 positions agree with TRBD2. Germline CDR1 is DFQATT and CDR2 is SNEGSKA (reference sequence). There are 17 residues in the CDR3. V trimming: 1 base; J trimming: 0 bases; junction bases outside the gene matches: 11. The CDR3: CSARAISSGLYQETQYF. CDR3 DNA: TGCAGTGCTAGAGCAATCTCTAGCGGACTGTACCAAGAGACCCAGTACTTC.